The 32 T cell receptor beta chains listed next were all sequenced from one sample in a study of T cells in narcolepsy. Repertoires were generated with immunoSEQ multiplex PCR, while TCRdb's copy carries only in-frame clones and drops some. Of about 24,000 clones listed, around 81% are singletons. The sample comprised memory (CD45RA-) CD4+ T cells from blood. These receptors all stem from a human donor in good health.

In this sample, this clone turned up a few times. This chain connects TRBV6-1 to TRBJ1-1; no definite D call. Germline V gene lookup returns CDR1 MNHNS and CDR2 SASEGT. The germline V and J ends were trimmed by 0 bases and 3 bases, with 8 bases remaining between them. The CDR3 is 14 residues long. CDR3 nucleotides: TGTGCCAGCAGTGAAGCGATGGGCTACACTGAAGCTTTCTTT. It specifies CASSEAMGYTEAFF.

The chain is built from TRBV5-4 and TRBJ2-7, with D perhaps assigned TRBD1 or TRBD2 (6 bases each). Trimming took off 4 bases at V and 7 bases at J, with 27 bases between the two ends. This CDR3 comprises 17 residues. From germline, CDR1 is SGHNT and CDR2 YYREEE (reference sequence). CDR3 DNA: TGTGCCAGCAGCATACCTACGGGGGCTGGTCTAGGGAGGGAGCAGTACTTC. This sequence encodes CASSIPTGAGLGREQYF.

This rearrangement joins TRBV5-1 to TRBJ1-1; tentatively, D is TRBD1 (5 bases). In germline, CDR1 is SGHRS, CDR2 YFSETQ. V was clipped by 4 bases and J by 0 bases, with 10 bases between them. The CDR3 has 14 residues. CDR3 protein: CASSLGVLNTEAFF. The CDR3 region has the DNA TGCGCCAGCAGCCTAGGGGTACTGAACACTGAAGCTTTCTTT.

The chain has TRBV5-1 and TRBJ1-6; D not resolved. The CDR3 extends over 14 amino acids. Trimming removed 0 bases at V and 7 bases at J, with 8 bases between. Germline V CDR1 and CDR2: SGHRS, YFSETQ. CDR3 loop: CASSLVPENSPLHF. As DNA, the CDR3 is TGCGCCAGCAGCTTGGTGCCGGAAAATTCACCCCTCCACTTT.

This sequence joins TRBV5-5 and TRBJ2-5; 8 bases map to TRBD2. CDR1 and CDR2 from the germline V gene are SGHKS and YYEKEE (reference sequence). The CDR3 extends over 17 amino acids. V gave up 0 bases and J gave up 4 bases; unmatched junction bases: 11. The CDR3: CASSLGLHGGAPETQYF. In DNA form, the CDR3 reads TGTGCCAGCAGCTTGGGGTTACACGGGGGGGCCCCAGAGACCCAGTACTTC.

V usage is TRBV10-3 and J usage is TRBJ2-2; 7 nucleotides line up with TRBD1. V shed 5 bases, J shed 4 bases, and the junction held 7 bases outside the gene matches. CDR3 length: 15 residues. CDR1 is ENHRY and CDR2 is SYGVKD in the germline V gene. This CDR3 reads CAISPDRELTGELFF. The CDR3 nucleotides read TGTGCCATCAGTCCCGACAGGGAACTCACCGGGGAGCTGTTTTTT.

V gene TRBV11-3 combines with J gene TRBJ2-2, with 12 bases matching TRBD1. The CDR3 has 20 amino acids. The germline gives CDR1 SGHNT, CDR2 YENEEA. V trimming: 2 bases; J trimming: 0 bases; junction bases outside the gene matches: 10. The CDR3, as DNA: TGTGCCAGCAGCTTATTATCTATTGGGACAGGGGGCCCGAACACCGGGGAGCTGTTTTTT. This encodes CASSLLSIGTGGPNTGELFF.

The chain combines TRBV29-1 with TRBJ2-7; D tentatively reads TRBD1 or TRBD2 (5 bases each). From germline, CDR1 is SQVTM and CDR2 ANQGSEA. The ends were cut back, 5 bases at V and 2 bases at J, with 10 bases in the middle. This CDR3 spans 12 amino acids. CDR3 sequence: CSVIRGTYEQYF. The DNA of the CDR3 is TGCAGCGTTATTCGGGGCACCTACGAGCAGTACTTC.

The chain combines TRBV14 with TRBJ2-1; a possible D gene is TRBD2 (6 bases). CDR1 and CDR2 (germline): SGHDN, FVKESK. Trimming shortened V by 5 bases and J by 0 bases, and 8 bases separated the two germline ends. The CDR3 contains 14 residues. The CDR3 coding sequence is TGTGCCAGCAGCGAGCGGGTCTCCTACAATGAGCAGTTCTTC. Translated, it gives CASSERVSYNEQFF. The full variable domain, rest sourced from reference TRBV14 and TRBJ2-1, is EAGVTQFPSHSVIEKGQTVTLRCDPISGHDNLYWYRRVMGKEIKFLLHFVKESKQDESGMPNNRFLAERTGGTYSTLKVQPAELEDSGVYFCASSERVSYNEQFFGPGTRLTVL.

This clone occurred once. This CDR3 reads CASNQIAVNTGELFF. The CDR3 DNA is TGTGCCAGTAACCAAATAGCGGTGAACACCGGGGAGCTGTTTTTT. V gene TRBV19 combines with J gene TRBJ2-2, with a tentative D call TRBD2 (6 bases). The CDR3 consists of 15 residues. V was pared by 7 bases and J by 1 base, with 13 bases between. Germline V gives CDR1 LNHDA, CDR2 SQIVND (reference sequence).

The V gene is TRBV14, the J gene TRBJ2-3; TRBD1 might be the D (5 bases). The CDR3 sequence is 15 residues long. The germline V gene encodes CDR1 SGHDN and CDR2 FVKESK. Trimming took 1 base from V and 3 from J, leaving 11 bases between them. In nucleotides, the CDR3 is TGTGCCAGCAGCCAAGGTCGACAGAGAACAGATACGCAGTATTTT. Translated: CASSQGRQRTDTQYF.

The CDR3 nucleotides are TGCGCCAGCAGCATAGACCCTGCCGGGGAGACCCAGTACTTC. Its translation: CASSIDPAGETQYF. The chain employs TRBV5-1 and TRBJ2-5; D gene uncertain. There are 14 residues in the CDR3. Trimming shortened V by 4 bases and J by 5 bases, and 15 bases separated the two germline ends. From germline, CDR1 is SGHRS and CDR2 YFSETQ. Based on the CDR3 plus reference TRBV5-1 and TRBJ2-5, the full variable domain is KAGVTQTPRYLIKTRGQQVTLSCSPISGHRSVSWYQQTPGQGLQFLFEYFSETQRNKGNFPGRFSGRQFSNSRSEMNVSTLELGDSALYLCASSIDPAGETQYFGPGTRLLVL.

This CDR3 reads CASSSFLAASSYEQYF. In DNA form, the CDR3 reads TGTGCCAGCAGCTCCTTTTTGGCAGCGAGCTCCTACGAGCAGTACTTC. This chain links TRBV11-2 with TRBJ2-7, with D unclear. V dropped 4 bases and J dropped 0 bases, with 16 bases sitting between them. Per the germline V gene, CDR1 is SGHAT and CDR2 is FQNNGV. The CDR3 extends over 16 amino acids.

The rearrangement joins TRBV5-5 to TRBJ2-7; no definite D call. CDR1 is SGHKS, CDR2 YYEKEE, per germline (reference sequence). The CDR3 is 14 residues long. Deletions cut 2 bases from V and 2 bases from J, with 11 bases between. The CDR3 region is CASSLPPVTYEQYF. The CDR3 DNA reads as TGTGCCAGCAGCTTACCACCAGTTACCTACGAGCAGTACTTC.

V usage is TRBV7-9 and J usage is TRBJ1-1; D gene uncertain. Trimming pared 5 bases from V and 5 bases from J, leaving 12 bases between. Per germline, CDR1 SEHNR and CDR2 FQNEAQ (reference sequence). CDR3 size: 13 residues. The CDR3, as DNA: TGTGCCAGCAGCCCGTCGGTTGGAACTGAAGCTTTCTTT. It yields the protein CASSPSVGTEAFF.

The V and J genes are TRBV7-9 and TRBJ1-2, with 9 bases fitting TRBD1. The CDR3 covers 13 residues. Germline V gives CDR1 SEHNR, CDR2 FQNEAQ (reference sequence). V lost 7 bases to trimming and J lost 8 bases; unmatched junction nucleotides: 8. The CDR3 region is CASTPQGAGGYTF. Written as DNA, the CDR3 is TGTGCCAGCACCCCACAGGGGGCCGGCGGCTACACCTTC.

The gene calls are TRBV5-5 and TRBJ2-1; 8 nucleotides match TRBD2. The germline gives CDR1 SGHKS, CDR2 YYEKEE (reference sequence). The CDR3 runs 16 residues. The V gene end was trimmed by 4 bases and the J gene end by 0 bases; junction bases not matched to a gene: 6. In nucleotides, the CDR3 is TGTGCCAGCAGCCGAAGTAGCGGGGCCTCCTACAATGAGCAGTTCTTC. It yields the protein CASSRSSGASYNEQFF.

The rearrangement links TRBV10-3 to TRBJ2-5; weak D call: TRBD2 (6 bases). V lost 3 bases and J lost 3, with 14 bases in between. CDR3 length: 15 amino acids. Germline CDR1 ENHRY, CDR2 SYGVKD. The CDR3 region is CAISDRTRGEETQYF. The DNA for the CDR3 is TGTGCCATCAGTGATCGGACTCGCGGGGAAGAGACCCAGTACTTC.

V usage is TRBV15 and J usage is TRBJ1-6; D gene unclear. This CDR3 spans 15 amino acids. Germline CDR1 LNHNV, CDR2 YYDKDF (reference sequence). V was shortened by 0 bases and J by 8 bases, with 11 bases between the two germline ends. The CDR3 loop reads CATSRDRKLYSPLHF. The CDR3 region has the DNA TGTGCCACCAGCAGAGATCGCAAGCTATATTCACCCCTCCACTTT.

As concerns this clone: One end of the junction is discordant with germline, which a read error may explain. The V call is TRBV7-7, the J call TRBJ2-7, with D uncertain. Germline V gene sequence: CDR1 SSHAT, CDR2 FNYEAQ (reference sequence). This CDR3 comprises 14 residues. CDR3 sequence reads: CASSPRTSSYEQYF. The CDR3 DNA is TGTGCTAGCAGCCCGAGGACGAGTTCCTACGAGCAGTACTTC.

This clone was observed a handful of times. The chain couples TRBV6-5 to TRBJ2-2; D gene uncertain. The CDR3 is 12 residues long. Germline V gene lookup returns CDR1 MNHEY and CDR2 SVGAGI. With 7 bases removed from V and 8 bases from J, the gap between germline ends came to 11 bases. CDR3 residues: CASTPLLGELFF. The CDR3 nucleotides read TGTGCCAGCACCCCTCTCTTAGGGGAGCTGTTTTTT.

The chain has TRBV9 and TRBJ2-3, with 15 bases aligning to TRBD2. Germline trimming cut 2 bases from V and 5 bases from J; bases unmatched to any gene: 6. Looked up from germline, CDR1 is SGDLS and CDR2 is YYNGEE. CDR3 length equals 17 residues. The CDR3, as DNA: TGTGCCAGCAGCGTCGGGACTAGCGGGGGGTTTGTAGATACGCAGTATTTT. This sequence encodes CASSVGTSGGFVDTQYF. Full variable domain (missing parts from reference TRBV9 and TRBJ2-3): DSGVTQTPKHLITATGQRVTLRCSPRSGDLSVYWYQQSLDQGLQFLIQYYNGEERAKGNILERFSAQQFPDLHSELNLSSLELGDSALYFCASSVGTSGGFVDTQYFGPGTRLTVL.

DNA for the CDR3: TGTGCCAGCAGCTCCGGGACAGGGGGCGTTGAGACCCAGTACTTC. Protein product: CASSSGTGGVETQYF. The rearrangement joins TRBV27 to TRBJ2-5, with TRBD1 matching over 12 bases. The CDR3 runs 15 residues. The germline V gene has CDR1 MNHEY and CDR2 SMNVEV (reference sequence). With 6 bases clipped from V and 5 bases from J, the junction kept 7 bases outside the gene matches.

The chain carries TRBV7-2 and TRBJ1-3; D remains unclear. The CDR3 has 16 residues. Germline loops: CDR1 SGHTA, CDR2 FQGNSA. V shed 2 bases and J shed 0 bases, with 11 bases lying between them. CDR3 in amino acids: CASSLRGAISGNTIYF. Written as DNA, the CDR3 is TGTGCCAGCAGCTTAAGAGGAGCCATCTCTGGAAACACCATATATTTT.

V usage is TRBV5-1 and J usage is TRBJ1-6; the match to TRBD1 covers 7 bases. The CDR3 spans 14 residues. The trim removed 5 bases at V and 5 bases at J, leaving 4 bases unmatched. Germline V gene lookup returns CDR1 SGHRS and CDR2 YFSETQ. This chain's CDR3 is CASRRTGDNSPLHF. The CDR3 nucleotides read TGCGCCAGCAGACGGACAGGTGATAATTCACCCCTCCACTTT.

V and J are TRBV10-3 and TRBJ1-2, with 9 bases matching TRBD1. The V gene end was trimmed by 2 bases and the J gene end by 2 bases; junction bases not matched to a gene: 0. Germline CDR1 is ENHRY and CDR2 is SYGVKD. The CDR3 is 14 amino acids. The CDR3 is CAISEGTGNYGYTF. As DNA, the CDR3 is TGTGCCATCAGTGAGGGGACAGGGAACTATGGCTACACCTTC.

V and J are TRBV7-6 and TRBJ2-3; D is perhaps TRBD1 or TRBD2 (5 bases each). Trimming removed 1 base from V and 3 bases from J, with 11 bases in between. The length of the CDR3 is 15 residues. Germline V gene sequence: CDR1 SGHVS, CDR2 FNYEAQ. The CDR3 region is CASSLEGRETDTQYF. CDR3 nucleotide sequence: TGTGCCAGCAGCTTAGAGGGCAGGGAGACAGATACGCAGTATTTT.

J is TRBJ1-4 and V is TRBV12-5, with TRBD1 identical over 8 bases. The V gene end was trimmed by 6 bases and the J gene end by 8 bases; junction bases not matched to a gene: 11. This CDR3 comprises 15 residues. CDR1 is LGHNT, CDR2 FRNRAP, per germline. The CDR3: CASGSDTRDREKLFF. The CDR3 nucleotides are TGTGCTAGTGGCTCTGATACCCGGGACAGGGAAAAACTGTTTTTT.

The chain couples TRBV19 to TRBJ1-5, with TRBD1 as a possible D gene (6 bases). Trimming pared 6 bases from V and 2 bases from J, leaving 11 bases between. The germline V gene encodes CDR1 LNHDA and CDR2 SQIVND (reference sequence). The CDR3 extends over 14 amino acids. The CDR3 DNA is TGTGCCAGTAGGGGGGGGCTTGGCAATCAGCCCCAGCATTTT. Its protein is CASRGGLGNQPQHF.

This rearrangement joins TRBV20-1 to TRBJ1-1; D remains ambiguous. V was pared by 2 bases and J by 5 bases, with 3 bases between. This CDR3 contains 10 residues. Germline CDR1 DFQATT, CDR2 SNEGSKA (reference sequence). DNA for the CDR3: TGCAGTGCTAGAAGAACTGAAGCTTTCTTT. Translating gives CSARRTEAFF.

The chain carries TRBV7-9 and TRBJ1-1; D might be TRBD1 (6 bases). This CDR3 has 14 amino acids. From germline, CDR1 is SEHNR and CDR2 FQNEAQ (reference sequence). The V end was cut by 1 base, the J end by 4 bases, with 10 bases between. The CDR3 region is CASSLGSGVTEAFF. The CDR3 nucleotides read TGTGCCAGCAGCTTAGGGTCAGGGGTCACTGAAGCTTTCTTT.

The chain uses TRBV29-1 and TRBJ2-5, with D perhaps given as TRBD1 or TRBD2 (5 bases each). The DNA end lines up better with TRBJ2-7; the J call may be wrong. The germline CDR1 and CDR2 sequences are SQVTM and ANQGSEA. The CDR3 loop spans 16 amino acids. The CDR3 sequence: CSVEDDKRDDSYEQYF. DNA for the CDR3: TGCAGCGTTGAAGATGACAAACGGGACGACTCCTACGAGCAGTACTTC.